Included here is one TCR beta chain sequence, with context. There is no known antigen for this receptor. No base qualities exist here, and no much larger clone lies one base off it. The record originates from a study of shared clonotypes between healthy human individuals (dated by TCRdb to about 2020). At the level of the whole study: Two women and a few men aged 18 to 49 years were included in the cohort. Each donor's leukapheresis produced roughly between roughly 0.85 and 9 billion PBMCs. To estimate repertoire size and how much clonotype sharing occurs between individuals, the study deeply sequenced the blood TCR repertoires of about five healthy adults. Libraries were prepared and TCR repertoires were sequenced by different laboratories using diverse techniques, in order to increase sequencing depth and limit assay-specific biases. For each donor, three plates each were used for CD4 naive and CD4 memory, two plates were used for CD8 naive, and one plate was used for CD8 memory.

TCR CDR3 regions were amplified from genomic DNA by multiplex PCR using the deep immunoSEQ assay. Extracted genomic DNA from each cell subset was distributed evenly across all wells of several immunoSEQ 96-well plates, and each plate was treated as a replicate. Each replicate PCR for sorted subsets received 200 ng genomic DNA, equal to roughly 30,000 T cell genomes. The purified libraries were quantified using a Qubit 3.0 fluorometer, sized with a Bioanalyzer 2100, and then quantified again using the KAPA Library Quantification kit. Each immunoSEQ 96-well plate was sequenced on its own single-read 150-cycle Illumina NextSeq 550 flow cell. Processing in the source paper ran as follows. Because the immunoSEQ output held only junctional sequences and lacked quality scores, the filtering could not match the filtering applied to full-length reads. Sequences were annotated with PyIR, a Python wrapper for IgBLAST v1.9, using IMGT germline references to assign V/J genes and CDR3. Reads were removed for weak V/J assignments (E-value above 1e-6), missing CDR3, stop codons, out-of-frame junctions, or ambiguous translated residues. V3J clonotypes were defined as sequences sharing the same inferred V gene, J gene, and CDR3 amino acid sequence. To compute the percentage overlap between repertoires, the number of shared unique clonotypes was divided by the size of the smaller repertoire. Repertoire richness was assessed with RTK rarefaction, the Chao1 estimator, and Recon v2.1 estimates of unobserved clonotypes. For all TCRbeta clonotypes obtained by the gDNA method from a few donors, generation probabilities were computed with OLGA. Not all clones reach the TCRdb copy of this immuneACCESS table, which keeps in-frame sequences only. Checked studies attribute under half of the gap to unresolved V genes and leave the rest unexplained. V and J calls and clone size are copied from that table; D and trimming were computed from the DNA. This sample is represented by roughly 760,000 clones; under 80% of them were singletons. The top ten clones comprise approximately 1.8% of the sample.

The donors were healthy, HIV-negative adults with no recently reported acute infections or vaccinations. Every donor was a Caucasian adult residing in Nashville, Tennessee, USA. CD4+ T cells were enriched by magnetic negative selection, after which naive cells were positively selected on CD45RA and the negative fraction was taken as the memory subset. Blood was obtained by leukapheresis, after which PBMCs were separated by Ficoll-Histopaque density gradient centrifugation and cryopreserved in liquid nitrogen vapor phase. Analytical flow cytometry was used to check the purity and quantity of each magnetically sorted T cell population. Genomic DNA was isolated from every sorted fraction and measured by UV absorbance on a Nanodrop 2000c. Relative to germline, V is 4 bases shorter and J is 5 bases shorter, with 21 bases between their ends. Inclusive of the bounding cysteine and phenylalanine, the CDR3 is 17 residues long. The only DNA kept is the CDR3, 51 bases in frame from the first base. According to the germline V gene (reference sequence), CDR1 reads SSHAT and CDR2 reads FNYEAQ.

Study-wide findings and limitations: Rarefaction of sorted-subset datasets indicated incomplete sequencing despite the large sequencing depth. Only blood was sampled, and tissue TCR repertoires likely differ from those in blood. Because the study included a small number of donors, the genetic and exposure-history diversity represented was limited. Pairwise subsampling indicated that sequencing depth was expected to affect the degree of clonotype sharing among donors. Sharing across a few donors was observed for 4.5% to 6.5% of naive CD4, over 3% of naive CD8, roughly 2.4% of memory CD4, and roughly 0.4% of memory CD8 clonotypes. Clonotypes shared by all four sorted-subset donors showed higher generation probabilities than non-shared clonotypes. Larger estimated clonotype richness was generally found for naive subsets than for memory subsets.

The V and J genes are TRBV7-7 and TRBJ1-5, and perhaps TRBD1 as D gene, on 5 matching bases. The TCR comes from a woman in her twenties or thirties in good health. Sequenced sample: memory CD4+ T cells sorted from blood. This specimen's cell subset or site label, interpreted: CD45RA-negative fraction. The CDR3: CASSSTNLGPGDQPQHF. The sequence in DNA is TGTGCCAGCAGCTCAACCAACCTTGGGCCGGGGGATCAGCCCCAGCATTTT.